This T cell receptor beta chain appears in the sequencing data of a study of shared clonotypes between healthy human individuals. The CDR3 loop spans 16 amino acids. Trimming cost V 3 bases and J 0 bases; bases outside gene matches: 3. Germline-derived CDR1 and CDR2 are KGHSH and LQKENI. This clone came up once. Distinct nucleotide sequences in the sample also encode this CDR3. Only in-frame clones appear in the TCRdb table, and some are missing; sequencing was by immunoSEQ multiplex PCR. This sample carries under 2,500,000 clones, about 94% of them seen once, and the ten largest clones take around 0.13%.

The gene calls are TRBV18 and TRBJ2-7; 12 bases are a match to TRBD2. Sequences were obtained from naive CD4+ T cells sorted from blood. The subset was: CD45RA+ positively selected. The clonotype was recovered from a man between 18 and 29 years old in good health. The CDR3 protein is CASSPGLAGSSYEQYF. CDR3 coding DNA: TGTGCCAGCTCACCCGGACTAGCGGGGAGCTCCTACGAGCAGTACTTC.